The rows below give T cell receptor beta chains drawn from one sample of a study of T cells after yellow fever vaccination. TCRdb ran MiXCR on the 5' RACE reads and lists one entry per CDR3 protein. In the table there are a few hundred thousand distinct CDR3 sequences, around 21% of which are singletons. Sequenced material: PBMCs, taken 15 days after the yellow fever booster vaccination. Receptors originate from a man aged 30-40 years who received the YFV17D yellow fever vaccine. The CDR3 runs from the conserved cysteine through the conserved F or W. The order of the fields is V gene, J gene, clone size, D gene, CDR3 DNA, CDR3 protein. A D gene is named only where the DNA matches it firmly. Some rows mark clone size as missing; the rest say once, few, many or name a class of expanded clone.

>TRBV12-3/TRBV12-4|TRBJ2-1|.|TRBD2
TGTGCCAGCAGCCGACGCGGGTTAGCGGGAGGGTACAATGAGCAGTTCTTC
CASSRRGLAGGYNEQFF
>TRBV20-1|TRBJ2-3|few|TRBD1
TGCAGTGCTACAGGGGGCTTCACAGATACGCAGTATTTT
CSATGGFTDTQYF
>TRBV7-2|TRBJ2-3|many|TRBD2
TGTGCCAGCAGCTTACTGGCGGGGGTTAGCACAGATACGCAGTATTTT
CASSLLAGVSTDTQYF
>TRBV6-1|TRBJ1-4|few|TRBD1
TGTGCCAGCAGAATCGACAGGGTTAATGAAAAACTGTTTTTT
CASRIDRVNEKLFF
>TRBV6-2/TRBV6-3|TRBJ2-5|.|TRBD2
TGTGCCAGCAGTTACTCGGGACTAGCGGAGACCCAGTACTTC
CASSYSGLAETQYF
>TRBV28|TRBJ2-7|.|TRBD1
TGTGCCAGCAGAGAGACTGGGACAGGGTATAACTTC
CASRETGTGYNF
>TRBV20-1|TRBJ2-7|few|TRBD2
TGCAGTGCTGCCGCCGTACTAGCGGGGGGAATGTACGAGCAGTACTTC
CSAAAVLAGGMYEQYF
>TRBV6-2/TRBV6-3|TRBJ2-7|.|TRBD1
TGTGCCAGCAGTTACGCTCCGGGACAGGGGGGCAATGAGCAGTACTTC
CASSYAPGQGGNEQYF
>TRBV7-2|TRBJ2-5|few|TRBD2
TGTGCCAGCAGCTTTAGGTCGGGCGGGAGTGTTAAGACCCAGTACTTC
CASSFRSGGSVKTQYF
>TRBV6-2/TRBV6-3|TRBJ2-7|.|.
TGTGCCAGCAGACCACCGGCTTATTACGAGCAGTACTTC
CASRPPAYYEQYF
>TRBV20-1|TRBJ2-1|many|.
TGCAGTGCTACTAGTTACAATGAGCAGTTCTTC
CSATSYNEQFF
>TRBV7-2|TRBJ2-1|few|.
TGTGCCAGCAGCTTAGGACTCCCTGAGCAGTTCTTC
CASSLGLPEQFF
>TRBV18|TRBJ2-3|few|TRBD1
TGTGCCAGCTCACCAGGACAGGTCGGCACAGATACGCAGTATTTT
CASSPGQVGTDTQYF
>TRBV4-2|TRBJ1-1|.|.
TGTGCCAGCAGCCAACGCCTCAGGGGCACTGAAGCTTTCTTT
CASSQRLRGTEAFF
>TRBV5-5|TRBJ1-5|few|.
TGTGCCAGCAGCGGAGTGGGTCAGCCCCAGCATTTT
CASSGVGQPQHF
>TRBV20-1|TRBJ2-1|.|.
TGCAGTGCTAGAGGTTTCACCAGCGCTGAGGAGCAGTTCTTC
CSARGFTSAEEQFF
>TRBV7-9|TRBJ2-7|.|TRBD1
TGTGCCAGCAGCCTACAACCCGGGACAGGGCACTACGAGCAGTACTTC
CASSLQPGTGHYEQYF
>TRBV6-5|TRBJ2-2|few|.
TGTGCCAGCAGTTACTCGTTTGGACCCTCCGGGGAGCTGTTTTTT
CASSYSFGPSGELFF
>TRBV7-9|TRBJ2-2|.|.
TGTGCCAGCAGCCTAATGGAGGGGGAGCTGTTTTTT
CASSLMEGELFF
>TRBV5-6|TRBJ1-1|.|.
TGTGCCAGCAGCTTGAGGGTGGCCCTTCCAAGGGGGAACACTGAAGCTTTCTTT
CASSLRVALPRGNTEAFF
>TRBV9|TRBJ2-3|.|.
TGTGCCAGCAGCGTACGAGTCGACACAGATACGCAGTATTTT
CASSVRVDTDTQYF
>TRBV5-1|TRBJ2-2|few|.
TGCGCCAGCGGTACGGTGGCCGGGGAGCTGTTTTTT
CASGTVAGELFF
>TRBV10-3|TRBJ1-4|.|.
TGTGCCATCTGGGGTGGCCCGGGAGAAAAACTGTTTTTT
CAIWGGPGEKLFF
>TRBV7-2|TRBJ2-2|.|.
TGTGCCAGCAGCTTAGTAGACTTTAACACCGGGGAGCTGTTTTTT
CASSLVDFNTGELFF